This T cell receptor (beta chain) was identified in a study of blood T cell repertoires in COVID-19. About the study: Samples of COVID-19 (acute and convalescent) were obtained from the United States, Italy and Spain.

Clones were sequenced by immunoSEQ multiplex PCR, and TCRdb holds only the in-frame ones, with some missing. The profile covers about 53,000 clones, with 81% appearing a single time and around 22% taken by the ten largest. The sequenced material came from peripheral blood. This TCR came from a woman at least 80 years old with COVID-19, enrolled during active disease.

The CDR3 DNA sequence: TGTGCCAGCAGCTTAGCCTGGACAGGGCTCTCCTACGAGCAGTACTTC. Amino acid sequence: CASSLAWTGLSYEQYF. The chain carries TRBV7-8 and TRBJ2-7; 8 bases agree with TRBD1. The V gene end was trimmed by 0 bases and the J gene end by 0 bases; junction bases not matched to a gene: 4. CDR1 is SGHVS, CDR2 FQNEAQ, per germline. The CDR3 has 16 amino acids.